Presented here are 16 T cell receptor beta chains from one specimen sequenced in a study of T cell repertoires and HLA-DP antigens. Measured with immunoSEQ multiplex PCR; TCRdb has only the in-frame clones, and not every one. The table has some 89,000 clones, approximately 86% seen once. No antigens are known for them. Sequenced input: CD4+ T cells from PBMCs. These receptors were obtained from a middle-aged man in good health and CMV-seronegative.

The rearrangement uses TRBV6-1 and TRBJ1-3; D may be TRBD1 (5 bases). Trimming pared 0 bases from V and 2 bases from J, leaving 11 bases between. Germline V CDR1 and CDR2: MNHNS, SASEGT. The CDR3 covers 16 residues. CDR3 region: CASSEAFRQTGNTIYF. DNA for the CDR3: TGTGCCAGCAGTGAAGCGTTCAGACAGACTGGAAACACCATATATTTT.

In its sample, this clone was seen many times. The chain carries TRBV4-3 and TRBJ1-6; D ambiguous. The CDR3 contains 15 residues. V was trimmed by 1 base and J by 9 bases, leaving 13 bases between them. Looked up from germline, CDR1 is LGHNA and CDR2 is YSLEER. The CDR3 sequence is CASSQGLGLFSPLHF. The CDR3 coding sequence is TGCGCCAGCAGCCAAGGGTTAGGGCTGTTTTCACCCCTCCACTTT.

V and J are TRBV28 and TRBJ2-1, with D possibly being TRBD1 (7 bases). The CDR3 runs to 14 residues. V was cut by 7 bases and J by 4 bases, with 14 bases left in between. CDR1 and CDR2 (germline): MDHEN, SYDVKM. The CDR3 sequence: CASTSGGLYNEQFF. The CDR3, as DNA: TGTGCCAGCACCTCAGGGGGGCTTTACAATGAGCAGTTCTTC.

The chain links TRBV27 to TRBJ2-3; D call uncertain. V lost 0 bases and J 4 bases, leaving 5 bases between the germline ends. Germline lookup yields CDR1 MNHEY and CDR2 SMNVEV (reference sequence). This CDR3 is 13 amino acids long. The CDR3 DNA sequence: TGTGCCAGCAGTTTATCTAGGGCAGATACGCAGTATTTT. It encodes CASSLSRADTQYF.

This chain connects TRBV5-4 to TRBJ2-1; 10 nucleotides agree with TRBD1. This CDR3 region has 17 residues. V lost 0 bases, J lost 9 bases, and 12 bases stayed unmatched. The germline V gene encodes CDR1 SGHNT and CDR2 YYREEE (reference sequence). The CDR3 nucleotides are TGTGCCAGCAGCTTGGGGTTGGGACAGGGGTCTTCCGGTGAGCAGTTCTTC. It yields the protein CASSLGLGQGSSGEQFF.

In nucleotides, the CDR3 is TGTGCCGCCACAGATACGCAGTATTTT. Translated, it gives CAATDTQYF. V usage is TRBV18 and J usage is TRBJ2-3; no definite D call. The CDR3 is made up of 9 amino acids. Germline V gene data show CDR1 as KGHSH and CDR2 as LQKENI. With 11 bases removed from V and 2 bases from J, the gap between germline ends came to 2 bases. Together with reference TRBV18 and TRBJ2-3, the CDR3 gives the full variable domain: NAGVMQNPRHLVRRRGQEARLRCSPMKGHSHVYWYRQLPEEGLKFMVYLQKENIIDESGMPKERFSAEFPKEGPSILRIQQVVRGDSAAYFCAATDTQYFGPGTRLTVL.

The chain employs TRBV18 and TRBJ1-4; D is unclear. The CDR3 totals 16 residues. CDR1 is KGHSH, CDR2 LQKENI, per germline. Between the trimmed V and J ends, which lost 0 bases and 0 bases, there was a span of 8 bases. The CDR3 reads CASSPPGVATNEKLFF. DNA of the CDR3: TGTGCCAGCTCACCACCCGGAGTTGCAACTAATGAAAAACTGTTTTTT.

The chain joins TRBV5-6 to TRBJ1-2; TRBD1 matches at 11 bases. Germline CDR1 and CDR2: SGHDT and YYEEEE. The ends lost 1 base at V and 7 bases at J; junction bases unmatched: 9. This CDR3 has 16 residues. CDR3 sequence reads: CASSLNSDRGRRGYTF. DNA for the CDR3: TGTGCCAGCAGCTTGAATTCGGACAGGGGGCGGCGTGGCTACACCTTC.

The chain links TRBV27 to TRBJ2-7, with 15 bases fitting TRBD2. The trim removed 8 bases at V and 2 bases at J, leaving 4 bases unmatched. This CDR3 region has 15 residues. Germline-derived CDR1 and CDR2 are MNHEY and SMNVEV (reference sequence). CDR3: CASGTSGGLTYEQYF. The CDR3 DNA reads TGTGCCAGCGGGACTAGCGGGGGGCTAACCTACGAGCAGTACTTC.

This chain connects TRBV7-9 to TRBJ1-4; 12 nucleotides match TRBD1. With 5 bases clipped from V and 8 bases from J, the junction kept 6 bases outside the gene matches. Germline loops: CDR1 SEHNR, CDR2 FQNEAQ (reference sequence). CDR3 length equals 15 residues. The DNA for the CDR3 is TGTGCCAGCAGCCTGACCGGGACAGGGGGCGAAAAACTGTTTTTT. Translated, it gives CASSLTGTGGEKLFF.

This chain joins TRBV5-1 and TRBJ2-5, with D possibly being TRBD2 (7 bases). Germline V lookup: CDR1 SGHRS, CDR2 YFSETQ. V was trimmed by 1 base and J by 5 bases, leaving 18 bases between them. This CDR3 has 16 residues. The CDR3 sequence: CASSLMWGGPLETQYF. The CDR3 DNA follows: TGCGCCAGCAGCTTGATGTGGGGGGGCCCGTTGGAGACCCAGTACTTC.

This sequence joins TRBV2 and TRBJ1-5, with TRBD1 matching 7 bases. J lost 3 bases, V lost 7 bases, and 6 bases had no gene match. This CDR3 contains 14 residues. The V gene's germline CDR1 is SNHLY and CDR2 FYNNEI. For the CDR3, the DNA is TGTGCCAGCAACCCGACAGGGAACAATCAGCCCCAGCATTTT. Residues: CASNPTGNNQPQHF.

The chain joins TRBV28 to TRBJ1-2, with 7 nucleotides matching TRBD1. The CDR3 sequence is 13 residues long. After removal of 7 bases from V and 8 bases from J, the junction contained 10 bases not matched to a gene. In germline, CDR1 is MDHEN, CDR2 SYDVKM. This CDR3 reads CASTSGGFSGYTF. As DNA, the CDR3 is TGTGCCAGCACCTCAGGGGGATTTAGCGGCTACACCTTC.

The J gene is TRBJ2-7, the V gene TRBV4-1, with 10 bases fitting TRBD2. This CDR3 comprises 17 residues. The trim removed 1 base at V and 2 bases at J, leaving 8 bases unmatched. Germline loops: CDR1 MGHRA, CDR2 YSYEKL. The CDR3 is CASSQAVTSGSTYEQYF. DNA for the CDR3: TGCGCCAGCAGCCAAGCTGTGACTAGCGGGTCAACCTACGAGCAGTACTTC.

The chain links TRBV6-1 to TRBJ2-2; D uncertain. This CDR3 is built from 13 residues. Germline assignment: CDR1 MNHNS and CDR2 SASEGT. Trimming cost V 2 bases and J 6 bases, with 7 bases left between them. In nucleotides, the CDR3 is TGTGCCAGCAGTGAATCGTTGGCCGGGGAGCTGTTTTTT. It is translated as CASSESLAGELFF.

The gene calls are TRBV4-1 and TRBJ2-1; TRBD2 aligns across 8 bases. CDR1 and CDR2 from the germline V gene are MGHRA and YSYEKL. CDR3 length equals 16 residues. The V and J ends lost 0 bases and 4 bases, in that order; junction bases with no gene match: 5. CDR3 sequence: CASSQDRASGYNEQFF. DNA for the CDR3: TGCGCCAGCAGCCAAGATCGAGCTAGCGGGTACAATGAGCAGTTCTTC.